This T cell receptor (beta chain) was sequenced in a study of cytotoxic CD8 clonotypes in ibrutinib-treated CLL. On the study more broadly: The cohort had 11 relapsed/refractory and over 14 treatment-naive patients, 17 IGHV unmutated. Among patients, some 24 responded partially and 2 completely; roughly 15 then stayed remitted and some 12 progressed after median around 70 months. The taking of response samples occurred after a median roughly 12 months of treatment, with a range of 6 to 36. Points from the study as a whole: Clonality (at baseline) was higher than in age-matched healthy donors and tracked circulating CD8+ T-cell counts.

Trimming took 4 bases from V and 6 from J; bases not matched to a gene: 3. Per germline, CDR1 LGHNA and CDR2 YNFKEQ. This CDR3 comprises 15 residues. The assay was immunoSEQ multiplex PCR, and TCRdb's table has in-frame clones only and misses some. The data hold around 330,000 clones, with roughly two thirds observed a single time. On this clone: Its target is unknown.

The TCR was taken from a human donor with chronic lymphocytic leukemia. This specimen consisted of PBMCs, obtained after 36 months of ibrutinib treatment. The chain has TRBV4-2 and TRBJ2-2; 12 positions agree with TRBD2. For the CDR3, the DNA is TGTGCCAGCAGCCCTAGCGGGGGGGATCCCGGGGAGCTGTTTTTT. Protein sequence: CASSPSGGDPGELFF.